The clone carrying this TCR beta chain is labeled as large. These data come from a study of T cell responses to AZD1222 COVID-19 vaccine. The CDR3 has 12 amino acids. The repertoire was sequenced with immunoSEQ multiplex PCR; TCRdb's copy has only in-frame clones and lacks some. The sample shows 90,000 to 100,000 clones, roughly 83% of them seen only once. Sequenced material: peripheral blood, taken 28 days after the second AZD1222 dose. The chain carries TRBV21-1 and TRBJ1-1. TRBV21-1 is classified as a pseudogene. The receptor comes from an adult who received the AZD1222 COVID-19 vaccine. CDR3 in amino acids: CASSKGGTEAFF. In DNA, the CDR3 is TGTGCCAGCAGCAAAGGGGGCACTGAAGCTTTCTTT.